This TCR beta chain was retrieved from a study of CD8 T cells in ankylosing spondylitis. The CDR3 length is 16 residues. Trimming removed 0 bases at V and 3 bases at J, with 12 bases between. Germline CDR1 and CDR2: MGHRA and YSYEKL. A word on this clonotype: No antigen is known for it.

Whole-study findings and limits: In ankylosing spondylitis blood, a motif of several highly homologous TCR beta variants appeared characteristic. Matched synovial fluid from ankylosing spondylitis patients was reported to be enriched for disease-linked clones. Disease-linked clones proved CD8+ and comparatively uncommon in peripheral blood. Previously reported in reactive arthritis synovial fluid and blood were some of the motif variants.

TCRdb processed the 5' RACE reads anew with MiXCR; each CDR3 protein has one entry. The sample consists of more than 600,000 distinct CDR3 sequences, roughly 19% of them appearing once. This clonotype originated in a male donor with ankylosing spondylitis. This chain links TRBV4-1 with TRBJ2-1; the D gene is possibly TRBD1 (5 bases). Sequencing used blood, either unsorted or a sorted T cell fraction (not recorded which). The CDR3 loop is CASSQDGAGNYNEQFF. CDR3 DNA: TGCGCCAGCAGCCAAGATGGGGCAGGGAACTACAATGAGCAGTTCTTC.